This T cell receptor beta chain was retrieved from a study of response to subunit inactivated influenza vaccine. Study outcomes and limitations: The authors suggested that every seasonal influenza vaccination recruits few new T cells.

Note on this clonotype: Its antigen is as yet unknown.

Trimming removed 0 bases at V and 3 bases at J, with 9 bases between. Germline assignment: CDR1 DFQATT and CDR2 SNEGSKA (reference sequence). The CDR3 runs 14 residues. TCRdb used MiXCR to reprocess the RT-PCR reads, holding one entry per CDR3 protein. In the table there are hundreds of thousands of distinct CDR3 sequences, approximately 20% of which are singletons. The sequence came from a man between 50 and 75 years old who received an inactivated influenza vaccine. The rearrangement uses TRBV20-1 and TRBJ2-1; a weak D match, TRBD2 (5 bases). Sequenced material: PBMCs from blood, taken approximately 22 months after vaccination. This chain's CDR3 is CSARDTGNYNEQFF. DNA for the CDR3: TGCAGTGCTAGAGATACGGGAAACTACAATGAGCAGTTCTTC.